The 14 T cell receptor beta chains given below trace back to one sample, sequenced in a study of Graves' ophthalmopathy and Graves' hyperthyroidism (dated by TCRdb to between 2017 and 2018). Sequencing relied on an Illumina HiSeq 2000. For repertoire sequencing, TCR beta CDR3 regions were amplified from RNA transcripts. The first round of RT-PCR was done with HTBI primers and the Qiagen OneStep RT-PCR kit, and was followed by a second round of multiplex PCR, then size selection and purification. The public reads were quality trimmed at Q25 with fastp and then assembled into clones with MiXCR by TCRdb, keeping productive beta chains. Each CDR3 protein appears once, grouped with its most common genes and DNA. This sample holds roughly 410,000 distinct CDR3 sequences; 15% were observed only once. The ten largest clones capture 5.5% to 7% of the sample. The sequencing sample was made of peripheral blood. The receptors derive from a woman aged 18-29 years with stable Graves' hyperthyroidism. Donor details come from another sample of the same person, matched by shared clones.

This clonotype was found many times. The chain recombines TRBV12-3 or TRBV12-4 with TRBJ2-5; TRBD1 agrees at 7 bases. Trimming took 2 bases from V and 1 from J; bases not matched to a gene: 4. This CDR3 is built from 15 residues. DNA of the CDR3: TGTGCCAGCAGTTTAACCAGGGGGTTCCAAGAGACCCAGTACTTC. Amino acid sequence: CASSLTRGFQETQYF.

This clonotype was detected only a few times. CDR3 amino acids: CSVNLGRGRSVEQYF. In DNA, the CDR3 is TGCAGCGTAAATCTTGGCAGGGGGCGCTCAGTGGAGCAGTACTTC. The rearrangement joins TRBV29-1 to TRBJ2-7; 8 bases align to TRBD1. The length of the CDR3 is 15 residues. The germline gives CDR1 SQVTM, CDR2 ANQGSEA. Trimming took 6 bases from V and 7 from J; bases not matched to a gene: 17.

At least ten counts were recorded for this clonotype. The chain recombines TRBV27 with TRBJ2-7, with unresolved D. In germline, CDR1 is MNHEY, CDR2 SMNVEV (reference sequence). Trimming shortened V by 2 bases and J by 1 base, and 18 bases separated the two germline ends. CDR3 size: 17 residues. In DNA, the CDR3 is TGTGCCAGCAGTTTAGACGGTCAGAGTGAACAGTCCTACGAGCAGTACTTC. Translated: CASSLDGQSEQSYEQYF.

This clonotype has ten or more counts. The chain joins TRBV12-3 or TRBV12-4 to TRBJ2-7; possible D gene TRBD1, 6 bases. The CDR3 extends over 12 amino acids. V gave up 7 bases and J gave up 2 bases, with 9 bases separating them. CDR3 sequence: CASTRDTYEQYF. In nucleotides, the CDR3 is TGTGCCAGCACCCGGGACACCTACGAGCAGTACTTC.

This clonotype was seen ten or more times. The CDR3 DNA reads TGTGCCAGCAGCGCCGAGGGAGGACAGTATAATTCACCCCTCCACTTT. It is translated as CASSAEGGQYNSPLHF. The chain recombines TRBV9 with TRBJ1-6, with D tentatively TRBD1 (6 bases). The CDR3 is 16 residues long. The germline CDR1 and CDR2 sequences are SGDLS and YYNGEE. Trimming took 3 bases from V and 4 from J, leaving 14 bases between them.

V usage is TRBV24-1 and J usage is TRBJ2-1; D perhaps matches TRBD2 (6 bases). The V end lost 5 bases, the J end lost 3 bases, and 22 bases lay between the germline ends. Per germline, CDR1 KGHDR and CDR2 SFDVKD. The length of the CDR3 is 18 residues. The DNA of the CDR3 is TGTGCCACCAGTGGCCGGGGGATCAATGGTGTTTACTACAATGAGCAGTTCTTC. It translates to CATSGRGINGVYYNEQFF.

This clonotype has a count of ten or more. The chain combines TRBV2 with TRBJ1-1; possibly TRBD1 for D (6 bases). V was cut by 6 bases and J by 5 bases, with 16 bases left in between. Looked up from germline, CDR1 is SNHLY and CDR2 is FYNNEI. This CDR3 is 14 amino acids long. For the CDR3, the DNA is TGTGCCAGCAGAAACACAGGGAGTGGGACTGAAGCTTTCTTT. Protein: CASRNTGSGTEAFF.

This clonotype was seen a few times. One end of the junction fails to match germline, which may point to a read error. The DNA of the CDR3 is TGTGCCAGCTCACCACCGAGTCGACATGACAAAAACATTAAGTACTTC. It encodes CASSPPSRHDKNIKYF. The V call is TRBV18, the J call TRBJ2-4; D not resolved. The CDR3 has 16 residues. Per the germline V gene, CDR1 is KGHSH and CDR2 is LQKENI. The variable domain in full, completed from reference TRBV18 and TRBJ2-4, reads NAGVMQNPRHLVRRRGQEARLRCSPMKGHSHVYWYRQLPEEGLKFMVYLQKENIIDESGMPKERFSAEFPKEGPSILRIQQVVRGDSAAYFCASSPPSRHDKNIKYFGAGTRLSVL.

Many counts were recorded for this clonotype. Germline is not matched at one junction end, which may reflect a read error. This sequence joins TRBV6-5 and TRBJ1-2; D gene unclear. CDR1 MNHEY and CDR2 SVGAGI come from the germline V gene. This CDR3 has 13 residues. The DNA for the CDR3 is TGTGCCAGCAGTTACGTGACTAACTATGGCTACGCCTTC. Translated: CASSYVTNYGYAF.

This clonotype was found many times. The genes are TRBV28 and TRBJ2-2; tentatively, D is TRBD1 (5 bases). V was shortened by 2 bases and J by 6 bases, with 7 bases between the two germline ends. The CDR3 runs to 13 residues. Germline V gene lookup returns CDR1 MDHEN and CDR2 SYDVKM. The CDR3 loop reads CASSLQGAGELFF. The CDR3 coding sequence is TGTGCCAGCAGTTTACAAGGGGCCGGGGAGCTGTTTTTT. The whole variable domain, filled in from reference TRBV28 and TRBJ2-2, reads DVKVTQSSRYLVKRTGEKVFLECVQDMDHENMFWYRQDPGLGLRLIYFSYDVKMKEKGDIPEGYSVSREKKERFSLILESASTNQTSMYLCASSLQGAGELFFGEGSRLTVL.

This clonotype appeared many times. The V call is TRBV20-1, the J call TRBJ1-2; maybe TRBD1 (5 bases). V was shortened by 1 base and J by 7 bases, with 13 bases between the two germline ends. The germline V gene has CDR1 DFQATT and CDR2 SNEGSKA (reference sequence). This CDR3 has 13 residues. In DNA form, the CDR3 reads TGCAGTGCTAGAGCCCGGGGCCCCCGTGGCTACACCTTC. Translated: CSARARGPRGYTF.

The rearrangement uses TRBV10-2 and TRBJ2-7, with 9 bases matching TRBD1. The CDR3 has 16 residues. The trim removed 6 bases at V and 3 bases at J, leaving 12 bases unmatched. CDR1 is WSHSY, CDR2 SAAADI, per germline. CDR3 in DNA: TGCGCCAGCAGCCCCCATACCGGGACAGGGATCTACGAGCAGTACTTC. Translating gives CASSPHTGTGIYEQYF.

In its sample, this clonotype was seen a few times. This chain uses TRBV6-1 with TRBJ2-7; D is perhaps TRBD2 (5 bases). Germline lookup yields CDR1 MNHNS and CDR2 SASEGT. This CDR3 spans 17 amino acids. V was pared by 1 base and J by 1 base, with 17 bases between. The CDR3, as DNA: TGTGCCAGCAGTGAAGAGAGGGCGTCCGGCCGATCCTACGAGCAGTACTTC. Amino acid sequence: CASSEERASGRSYEQYF.

The table lists this clonotype with many counts. The rearrangement uses TRBV6-5 and TRBJ1-2; D unresolved. This CDR3 spans 12 amino acids. Trimming left V 2 bases short and J 4 bases short, with 5 bases between. The germline V gene has CDR1 MNHEY and CDR2 SVGAGI. The CDR3 reads CASSYHSYGYTF. The DNA of the CDR3 is TGTGCCAGCAGTTACCACAGCTATGGCTACACCTTC.